One sample yielded the 8 T cell receptor beta chains listed below, sequenced in a study of regulatory T cells in long-lasting Graves disease. The time point was: newly diagnosed GD, antithyroid drugs for less than 3 months. The TCR library was prepared using RNA isolated from PBMCs. TCR beta libraries were built with iRepertoire HTBI primers and Arm-PCR of CDR3 regions. MiXCR was run by TCRdb on the multiplex PCR reads, yielding one entry per CDR3 protein. Altogether some 560,000 distinct CDR3 sequences are present, about 16% being singletons, with the ten largest covering around a quarter. These same records also appear under a second study, on T cells in Graves' hyperthyroidism and ophthalmopathy.

This specimen was peripheral blood mononuclear cells (PBMCs), taken at new diagnosis, from a patient treated with antithyroid drugs. The receptors here all came from a woman aged 35 to 60 with Graves disease.

V is TRBV9 and J is TRBJ2-3; 11 bases are shared with TRBD2. This CDR3 is 17 amino acids long. The ends lost 4 bases at V and 0 bases at J; junction bases unmatched: 7. CDR1 is SGDLS, CDR2 YYNGEE, per germline. The CDR3 DNA reads TGTGCCAGCAGCCCCCTGACTAGCGGGACTAGCACAGATACGCAGTATTTT. Its protein product is CASSPLTSGTSTDTQYF.

Only a few counts were recorded for this clonotype. V is TRBV7-2 and J is TRBJ2-1; D unresolved. The V end was cut by 6 bases, the J end by 8 bases, with 17 bases between. Germline assignment: CDR1 SGHTA and CDR2 FQGNSA. The CDR3 is 14 residues long. CDR3 sequence (DNA): TGTGCCAGCAGTACAGTTCCCGGCTTTTATGAGCAGTTCTTC. Its protein is CASSTVPGFYEQFF.

The genes are TRBV20-1 and TRBJ2-3; the match to TRBD2 covers 16 bases. V lost 0 bases to trimming and J lost 2 bases; unmatched junction nucleotides: 11. This CDR3 spans 20 amino acids. Germline values: CDR1 DFQATT, CDR2 SNEGSKA (reference sequence). In DNA, the CDR3 is TGCAGTGCTAGAGAAAACCGGGCCGGGACTAGCGGGGGGGCCACAGATACGCAGTATTTT. It codes for CSARENRAGTSGGATDTQYF.

The table lists this clonotype with many counts. V and J are TRBV12-3 or TRBV12-4 and TRBJ1-1, with D perhaps TRBD1 (5 bases). The CDR3 has 16 amino acids. Trimming took off 6 bases at V and 0 bases at J, with 17 bases between the two ends. The CDR3 DNA reads TGTGCCAGCAGACGCGACAGAAATAGGATGAACACTGAAGCTTTCTTT. It codes for CASRRDRNRMNTEAFF.

This clonotype was observed many times. The J gene is TRBJ2-6, the V gene TRBV6-1, with D perhaps TRBD1 (6 bases). V shed 4 bases and J shed 1 base, with 11 bases lying between them. Germline V gene sequence: CDR1 MNHNS, CDR2 SASEGT. This CDR3 region has 16 residues. The CDR3 DNA reads TGTGCCAGCAGTGCCCAGGGGCGGTCTGGGGCCAACGTCCTGACTTTC. Its protein is CASSAQGRSGANVLTF.

The chain combines TRBV10-3 with TRBJ2-1, with 16 bases identical to TRBD2. The CDR3 is 13 residues long. The V and J ends lost 8 bases and 15 bases, in that order; junction bases with no gene match: 7. CDR1 and CDR2 from the germline V gene are ENHRY and SYGVKD. CDR3 in DNA: TGTGCCATCGAGGGACTAGCGGGGGGGGAACTGTTCTTC. It specifies CAIEGLAGGELFF.

In its sample, this clonotype was seen many times. The J gene is TRBJ1-1, the V gene TRBV15, with 8 bases identical to TRBD1. The CDR3 is made up of 16 amino acids. V shed 3 bases, J shed 5 bases, and the junction held 11 bases outside the gene matches. The germline V gene encodes CDR1 LNHNV and CDR2 YYDKDF (reference sequence). CDR3 DNA sequence: TGTGCCACCAGCAGCAGGACAGGGACTTTCGGGACTGAAGCTTTCTTT. This translates into CATSSRTGTFGTEAFF. The full variable domain, in which reference TRBV15 and TRBJ1-1 provide the parts outside the CDR3, is DAMVIQNPRYQVTQFGKPVTLSCSQTLNHNVMYWYQQKSSQAPKLLFHYYDKDFNNEADTPDNFQSRRPNTSFCFLDIRSPGLGDTAMYLCATSSRTGTFGTEAFFGQGTRLTVV.

This clonotype was seen at least ten times. The junction does not match germline at one end; this may be a read error. The CDR3 DNA follows: TGTGCCAGCAGCTTAGGGGACACTGAAGCTTTCTTT. It codes for CASSLGDTEAFF. This chain links TRBV5-1 with TRBJ1-1, with D possibly being TRBD1 (5 bases). CDR3 length: 12 amino acids. Germline V gene sequence: CDR1 SGHRS, CDR2 YFSETQ.